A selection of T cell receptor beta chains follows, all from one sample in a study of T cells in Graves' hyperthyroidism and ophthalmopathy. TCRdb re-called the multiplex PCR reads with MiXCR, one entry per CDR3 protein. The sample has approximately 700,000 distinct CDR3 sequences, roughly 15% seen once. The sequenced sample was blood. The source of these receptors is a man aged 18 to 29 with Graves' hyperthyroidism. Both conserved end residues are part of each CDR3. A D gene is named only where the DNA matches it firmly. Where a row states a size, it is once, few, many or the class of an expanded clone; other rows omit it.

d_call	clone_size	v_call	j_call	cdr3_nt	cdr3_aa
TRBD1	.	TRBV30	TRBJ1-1	TGTGCCTGGACTGGACAGGGCAACACTGAAGCTTTCTTT	CAWTGQGNTEAFF
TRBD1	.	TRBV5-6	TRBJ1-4	TGTGCCAGCAGCCCCCGAGAAGGACAGGGAGGGAAACTGTTTTTT	CASSPREGQGGKLFF
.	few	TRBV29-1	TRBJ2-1	TGCAGCGTTGAAGGCAGCGATGAGCAGTTCTTC	CSVEGSDEQFF
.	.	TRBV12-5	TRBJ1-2	TGTGCTAGTGGTTTGGTAGGGGACTCCAGGGGATGGGGCTACACCTTC	CASGLVGDSRGWGYTF
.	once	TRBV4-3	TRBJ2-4	TGCGCCAGCAGCCAAGACCCCAAAAACATTCAGTACTTC	CASSQDPKNIQYF
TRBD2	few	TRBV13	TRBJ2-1	TGTGCCAGCAGCTTGGGGACTAGCGGATTTAATGAGCAGTTCTTC	CASSLGTSGFNEQFF
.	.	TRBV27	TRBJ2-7	TGTGCCAGCAGTTTAAGGACTCGATACGAGCAGTACTTC	CASSLRTRYEQYF
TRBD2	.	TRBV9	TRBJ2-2	TGTGCCAGCAGCGTACAAGTAGCGGGAGGTAACACCGGGGAGCTGTTTTTT	CASSVQVAGGNTGELFF
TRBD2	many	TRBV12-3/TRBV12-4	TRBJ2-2	TGTGCCAGCAGTTTCGGGACTAGCTCCGGGGAGCTGTTTTTT	CASSFGTSSGELFF
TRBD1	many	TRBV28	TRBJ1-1	TGTGCCAGCAGCACAGGGGATTTTACTGAAGCTTTCTTT	CASSTGDFTEAFF
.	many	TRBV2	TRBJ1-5	TGTGCCAGCAGTGAGACATCAAGAGGGGTCCAGCATTTT	CASSETSRGVQHF
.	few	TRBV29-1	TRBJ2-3	TGCAGCGTTGGGCGTGCAGATACGCAGTATTTT	CSVGRADTQYF
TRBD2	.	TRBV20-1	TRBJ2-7	TGCAGTGGAACTAGCGGGAGCTCCTACGAGCAGTACTTC	CSGTSGSSYEQYF
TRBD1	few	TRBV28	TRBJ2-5	TGTGCCAGTACAGCGGGACAGGGTACGGAGACCCAGTACTTC	CASTAGQGTETQYF
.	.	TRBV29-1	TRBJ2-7	TGCAGCGTTGAGGGCAGGGTCCCTACCGGGCAGTACTTC	CSVEGRVPTGQYF
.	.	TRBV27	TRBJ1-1	TGTGCCAGCATGATCCTCGGGGACACCAACACTGAAGCTTTCTTT	CASMILGDTNTEAFF
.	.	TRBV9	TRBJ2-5	TGTGCCAGCAGCGTAGCTGGGACCCTCCACGAGACCCAGTACTTC	CASSVAGTLHETQYF
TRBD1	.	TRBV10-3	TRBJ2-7	TGTGCCATCAGTGAGCCCGGACAGGCCTCCTACGAGCAGTACTTC	CAISEPGQASYEQYF
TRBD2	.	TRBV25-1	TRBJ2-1	TGTGCCAGCAGCCGAGGTTGGGGGAAGGGCGGGAGGGGACACAATGAGCAGTTCTTC	CASSRGWGKGGRGHNEQFF
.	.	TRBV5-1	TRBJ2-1	TGCGCCAGCAGCCCTCGATCCCAAGTTAATGAGCAGTTCTTC	CASSPRSQVNEQFF
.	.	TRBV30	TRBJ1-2	TGTGCCTGGAGTGGTTCGGCCAACGGGTATGGCTACACCTTC	CAWSGSANGYGYTF
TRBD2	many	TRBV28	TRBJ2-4	TGTGCCAGCAGTTCCCCGGGACTAGCGGGAGCCAAAAACATTCAGTACTTC	CASSSPGLAGAKNIQYF
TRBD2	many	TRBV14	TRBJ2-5	TGTGCCAGCAGCCAATTGCCGGGACTAGCAATGGAGACCCAGTACTTC	CASSQLPGLAMETQYF
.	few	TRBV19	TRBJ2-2	TGTGCCAGTAGTAAGGAGGGGCGCGACACCGGGGAGCTGTTTTTT	CASSKEGRDTGELFF
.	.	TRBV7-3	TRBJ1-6	TGTGCCAGCAGCTTAAATCCCGGGGCCAAATCACCCCTCCACTTT	CASSLNPGAKSPLHF
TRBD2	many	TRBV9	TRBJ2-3	TGTGCCAGCAGCGTCTTAGCGGGACGCACAGATACGCAGTATTTT	CASSVLAGRTDTQYF
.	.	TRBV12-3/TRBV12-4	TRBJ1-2	TGTGCCAGCAGTTTTAACAGTAACCATGGCTACACCTTC	CASSFNSNHGYTF
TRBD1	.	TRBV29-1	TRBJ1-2	TGCAGCGCAGGGGGCAGGGATAACTATGGCTACACCTTC	CSAGGRDNYGYTF
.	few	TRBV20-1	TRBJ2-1	TGCAGTGCTAGAGTTCCAGGGACCAATGAGCAGTTCTTC	CSARVPGTNEQFF
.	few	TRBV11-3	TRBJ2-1	TGTGCCAGCAGCTCCCCCACAGGGACCCACAATGGGCAGTTCTTC	CASSSPTGTHNGQFF
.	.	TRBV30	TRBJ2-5	TGTGCCTGGAGTGTACTTTTTGAGGGGAGCGCGGCAGAGACCCAGTACTTC	CAWSVLFEGSAAETQYF
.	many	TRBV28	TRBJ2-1	TGTGCCAGCAGTGCCCAGGGCGGGTGGGATGAGCAGTTCTTC	CASSAQGGWDEQFF
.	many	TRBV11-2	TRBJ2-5	TGTGCCAGCAGCCGCCCACGGGCCTCAGAGACCCAGTACTTC	CASSRPRASETQYF
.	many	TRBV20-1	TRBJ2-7	TGCAGTGCTAACGAGGGCGGGTCGTACGAGCAGTACTTC	CSANEGGSYEQYF
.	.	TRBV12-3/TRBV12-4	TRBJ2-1	TGTGCCAGCAGTTGGACTGGAGATGAGCAGTTCTTC	CASSWTGDEQFF
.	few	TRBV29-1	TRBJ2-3	TGCAGCGCCAGGCTAGCGTCTGGCACAGATACGCAGTATTTT	CSARLASGTDTQYF
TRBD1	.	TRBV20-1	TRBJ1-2	TGCAGTGCTTTAATTACAGGGGGCGGCTATGGCTACACCTTC	CSALITGGGYGYTF
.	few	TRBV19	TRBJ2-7	TGTGCCAGTAGTATGAGGGCCTTCTCCTACGAGCAGTACTTC	CASSMRAFSYEQYF
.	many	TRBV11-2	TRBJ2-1	TGTGCCAGCAGCTTAGTCACGGGAGTGGGGTACAATGAGCAGTTCTTC	CASSLVTGVGYNEQFF
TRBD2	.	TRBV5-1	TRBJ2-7	TGCGCCAGCAGCCAAGGGGGCACCGGGACTAGCGGGAGGGCCCCCTACGAGCAGTACTTC	CASSQGGTGTSGRAPYEQYF
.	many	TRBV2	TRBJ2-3	TGTGCCAGCAGTGAGGGGGCTGGGGATACGCAGTATTTT	CASSEGAGDTQYF
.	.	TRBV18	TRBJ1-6	TGTGCCAGCTCACTTCAGGGAGCCAACTATAATTCACCCCTCCACTTT	CASSLQGANYNSPLHF
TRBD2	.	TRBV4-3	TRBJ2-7	TGCGCCAGCAGCCAAGAAGCGGGAGTCACCGACGAGCAGTACTTC	CASSQEAGVTDEQYF
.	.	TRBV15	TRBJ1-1	TGTGCCACAGGGGACTGGGAATTAAGTGAAGCTTTCTTT	CATGDWELSEAFF
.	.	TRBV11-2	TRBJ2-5	TGTGCCAGCAGCTTCTTCGGAGAGACCCAGTACTTC	CASSFFGETQYF
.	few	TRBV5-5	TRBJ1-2	TGTGCCAGCAGCTCGATCGGGCCCTATGGCTACACCTTC	CASSSIGPYGYTF
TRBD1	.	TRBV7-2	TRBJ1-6	TGTGCCAGCAGATCCCCGGGACAGGGGTTTTCACCCCTCCACTTT	CASRSPGQGFSPLHF
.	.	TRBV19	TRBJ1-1	TGTGCCAGTACCCCCTGGGGGGGGATTGAAGCTTTCTTT	CASTPWGGIEAFF
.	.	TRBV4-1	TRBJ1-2	TGCGCCAGCAGCCAAGCGGTGAACTATGGCTACACCTTC	CASSQAVNYGYTF
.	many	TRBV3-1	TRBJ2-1	TGTGCCAGCAGCCAAGTGGGCTTTGGCAGGGCAATCTACAATGAGCAGTTCTTC	CASSQVGFGRAIYNEQFF
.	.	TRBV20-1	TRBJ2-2	TGCAGTGCTACCGCCCCAACCGGGGAGCTGTTTTTT	CSATAPTGELFF
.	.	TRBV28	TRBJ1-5	TGTGCCAGCAGTCTGATCCCCAGGGCGTTCAATCAGCCCCAGCATTTT	CASSLIPRAFNQPQHF
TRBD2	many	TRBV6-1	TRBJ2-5	TGTGCCAGCAAGACTAGCGACGAGACCCAGTACTTC	CASKTSDETQYF
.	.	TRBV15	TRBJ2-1	TGTGCCACCAGCAGTCTCAGGAATGAGCAGTTCTTC	CATSSLRNEQFF